Shown below are 26 T cell receptor beta chains from a single sample sequenced in a study of post-analysis software for immune sequencing data (dated by TCRdb to between 2014 and 2016). The full study reports these points: Four to six TRBV segments, including TRBV5-6, TRBV5-1 and TRBV20-1, were significantly more frequent in patients than controls.

Their antigens are not known. The method was PCR. Sequencing relied on an Illumina HiSeq 2500. Unique molecular identifiers were incorporated into TCR beta cDNA libraries to reduce PCR and sequencing biases. TCRdb took the public reads, trimmed them with fastp at Q25, ran MiXCR for clone calling and kept in-frame beta chains. Every CDR3 protein is listed once, alongside the most common genes and DNA of its rows. The table for this sample lists roughly 800,000 distinct CDR3 sequences; 25% to 30% of them were counted only once. The ten largest make up 0.56% of the sample. Sequencing input: blood. The origin of the receptors is a girl under 18 with multiple sclerosis.

This clonotype has a handful of counts. The chain has TRBV10-3 and TRBJ2-1; TRBD1 might be the D (7 bases). Germline CDR1 ENHRY, CDR2 SYGVKD. CDR3 length: 15 amino acids. Trimming cost V 6 bases and J 7 bases, with 19 bases left between them. The CDR3: CAISPQGGVGNEQFF. Here the CDR3 DNA reads TGTGCCATCAGCCCCCAGGGGGGCGTTGGGAATGAGCAGTTCTTC.

The chain has TRBV6-5 and TRBJ2-7; D may be TRBD2 (6 bases). V was clipped by 5 bases and J by 5 bases, with 22 bases between them. CDR3 size: 16 residues. CDR1 MNHEY and CDR2 SVGAGI come from the germline V gene. The CDR3 protein is CASSPTDASGSHEQYF. CDR3 sequence (DNA): TGTGCCAGCAGTCCTACCGACGCGAGCGGGTCCCACGAGCAGTACTTC.

Of note for this clonotype: Given a much more abundant clone one base away, this may be a read error. The CDR3 here is CASSYRVYERYF. Written as DNA, the CDR3 is TGTGCCAGCAGCTACCGGGTCTACGAGCGGTACTTC. V and J are TRBV3-1 and TRBJ2-7; D gene unclear. The CDR3 contains 12 residues. The V gene's germline CDR1 is LGHDT and CDR2 YNNKEL (reference sequence).

In its sample, this clonotype was seen once. V usage is TRBV7-8 and J usage is TRBJ2-1; 11 positions agree with TRBD1. This CDR3 has 15 residues. V lost 3 bases, J lost 6 bases, and 4 bases stayed unmatched. The germline V gene encodes CDR1 SGHVS and CDR2 FQNEAQ. CDR3 in DNA: TGTGCCAGCAGCTTCGGACAGGGGGCCAGCAATGAGCAGTTCTTC. This gives the protein CASSFGQGASNEQFF.

The rearrangement links TRBV25-1 to TRBJ1-2, with TRBD1 identical over 8 bases. After removal of 6 bases from V and 2 bases from J, the junction contained 2 bases not matched to a gene. The CDR3 sequence is 13 residues long. Looked up from germline, CDR1 is MGHDK and CDR2 is SYGVNS. In nucleotides, the CDR3 is TGTGCCAGCAGGGACAGGGTAAACTATGGCTACACCTTC. Encoded protein: CASRDRVNYGYTF.

The sample holds a few counts of this clonotype. The chain employs TRBV7-9 and TRBJ1-1; 10 nucleotides align to TRBD1. Trimming took 5 bases from V and 4 from J; bases not matched to a gene: 7. This CDR3 is built from 15 residues. Per the germline V gene, CDR1 is SEHNR and CDR2 is FQNEAQ (reference sequence). The CDR3 DNA follows: TGTGCCAGCAGCCCGACGGGACAGGGGCGCACTGAAGCTTTCTTT. This codes for CASSPTGQGRTEAFF.

The genes are TRBV6-1 and TRBJ1-2; D is possibly TRBD1 (5 bases). Trimming removed 2 bases at V and 2 bases at J, with 9 bases between. The CDR3 is 14 residues long. Germline CDR1 reads MNHNS; CDR2 reads SASEGT. CDR3 sequence (DNA): TGTGCCAGCAGTGAATTTGAGGGGAACTATGGCTACACCTTC. Translation gives CASSEFEGNYGYTF.

The chain carries TRBV20-1 and TRBJ2-7, with 15 nucleotides matching TRBD2. The CDR3 has 15 amino acids. CDR1 DFQATT and CDR2 SNEGSKA come from the germline V gene (reference sequence). The CDR3 DNA reads as TGCTCAGGACTAGCGGGAGGGGTTTCCCCCTACGAGCAGTACTTC. This encodes CSGLAGGVSPYEQYF.

The rearrangement links TRBV29-1 to TRBJ2-3; D might be TRBD2 (6 bases). Germline values: CDR1 SQVTM, CDR2 ANQGSEA. The CDR3 spans 12 residues. Trimming pared 6 bases from V and 3 bases from J, leaving 10 bases between. CDR3 in DNA: TGCAGCGTAGCGACTAGTACAGATACGCAGTATTTT. It yields the protein CSVATSTDTQYF.

This chain uses TRBV4-1 with TRBJ1-2, with D maybe TRBD1 (6 bases). CDR1 MGHRA and CDR2 YSYEKL come from the germline V gene. Trimming cost V 1 base and J 0 bases, with 9 bases left between them. The CDR3 loop spans 15 amino acids. The CDR3 protein is CASSQGTAPNYGYTF. CDR3 in DNA: TGCGCCAGCAGCCAAGGGACAGCCCCTAACTATGGCTACACCTTC.

This rearrangement joins TRBV6-2 or TRBV6-3 to TRBJ2-5; D is perhaps TRBD1 (5 bases). The V end was cut by 6 bases, the J end by 0 bases, with 11 bases between. This CDR3 spans 14 amino acids. Germline V gene data show CDR1 as MNHEY and CDR2 as SVGEGT. This chain's CDR3 is CASRQGHNQETQYF. For the CDR3, the DNA is TGTGCCAGCAGGCAAGGACATAACCAAGAGACCCAGTACTTC.

A remark on this clonotype: This clone may be a read error of a much larger clone one base away. The CDR3 nucleotides are TGCAGCTCTTCGCGGGACAATGAGCAGTACTTC. It yields the protein CSSSRDNEQYF. The rearrangement uses TRBV29-1 and TRBJ2-7, with D tentatively TRBD1 or TRBD2 (6 bases each). CDR1 is SQVTM and CDR2 is ANQGSEA in the germline V gene. This CDR3 region has 11 residues. Trimming stripped 8 bases from V and 7 bases from J, with 15 bases between.

As DNA, the CDR3 is TGTGCCAGCAGCTTAGGATCAGGAACCTCTGGGGCCAACGTCCTGACTTTC. Translated: CASSLGSGTSGANVLTF. The rearrangement joins TRBV11-2 to TRBJ2-6; D is ambiguous. The CDR3 loop spans 17 amino acids. Germline-derived CDR1 and CDR2 are SGHAT and FQNNGV. Trimming took 1 base from V and 0 from J, leaving 10 bases between them. The variable domain in full, completed from reference TRBV11-2 and TRBJ2-6, reads EAGVAQSPRYKIIEKRQSVAFWCNPISGHATLYWYQQILGQGPKLLIQFQNNGVVDDSQLPKDRFSAERLKGVDSTLKIQPAKLEDSAVYLCASSLGSGTSGANVLTFGAGSRLTVL.

The CDR3 here is CASSPPGQGDYTF. The CDR3 nucleotides are TGTGCCAGCAGTCCACCGGGACAGGGGGACTACACCTTC. The V gene is TRBV6-2 or TRBV6-3, the J gene TRBJ1-2; 11 positions match TRBD1. CDR1 is MNHEY and CDR2 is SVGEGT in the germline V gene. The ends lost 5 bases at V and 10 bases at J; junction bases unmatched: 6. The length of the CDR3 is 13 residues.

This chain joins TRBV20-1 and TRBJ2-1; D tentatively reads TRBD1 or TRBD2 (5 bases each). From germline, CDR1 is DFQATT and CDR2 SNEGSKA (reference sequence). There are 16 residues in the CDR3. V lost 3 bases and J 3 bases, leaving 18 bases between the germline ends. CDR3 bases: TGCAGTGCTAGCTCGGGCTCCGGGACGGACTACAATGAGCAGTTCTTC. Translating gives CSASSGSGTDYNEQFF.

The chain recombines TRBV9 with TRBJ1-1; tentatively, D is TRBD1 (5 bases). Germline V gives CDR1 SGDLS, CDR2 YYNGEE. This CDR3 is 14 amino acids long. The V end lost 1 base, the J end lost 1 base, and 8 bases lay between the germline ends. CDR3 DNA: TGTGCCAGCAGCGTACAGGGCCAGAACACTGAAGCTTTCTTT. Amino acid sequence: CASSVQGQNTEAFF.

There are a few counts of this clonotype. The V call is TRBV28, the J call TRBJ2-5; the match to TRBD1 covers 10 bases. The CDR3 runs 17 residues. The germline CDR1 and CDR2 sequences are MDHEN and SYDVKM. The J segment lost 4 bases and the V segment lost 5 bases, leaving 13 bases of the junction unmatched. The CDR3 DNA reads TGTGCCAGCAGTCCGAGATCCTGGGACAGGGGTGGAGAGACCCAGTACTTC. Translation: CASSPRSWDRGGETQYF.

This sequence joins TRBV20-1 and TRBJ2-7, with TRBD2 matching over 9 bases. With V trimmed by 1 base and J by 3 bases, 7 bases remained unmatched. Germline values: CDR1 DFQATT, CDR2 SNEGSKA (reference sequence). CDR3 length equals 15 residues. The CDR3 here is CSARVVAGAFYEQYF. CDR3 nucleotide sequence: TGCAGTGCTAGAGTGGTAGCGGGAGCTTTCTACGAGCAGTACTTC.

Concerning this clonotype itself: Germline is not matched at one junction end, which may reflect a read error. The chain recombines TRBV7-9 with TRBJ2-1, with 8 bases that match TRBD2. CDR1 SEHNR and CDR2 FQNEAQ come from the germline V gene (reference sequence). The CDR3 is 14 amino acids. CDR3 nucleotide sequence: TGTGCCAGCAGCGACCGGGGGGGCGTCGATGAGCGGTTCTTC. Its translation is CASSDRGGVDERFF.

This clonotype has just a few counts. This rearrangement joins TRBV20-1 to TRBJ2-6, with 8 nucleotides matching TRBD1. Germline V gene data show CDR1 as DFQATT and CDR2 as SNEGSKA (reference sequence). The CDR3 totals 15 residues. Trimming took 2 bases from V and 11 from J; bases not matched to a gene: 11. CDR3 sequence: CSARPDREDEDVLTF. As DNA, the CDR3 is TGCAGTGCTAGACCGGACAGGGAGGACGAGGACGTCCTGACTTTC.

The chain links TRBV12-3 or TRBV12-4 to TRBJ2-5; no firm D call. The V end lost 5 bases, the J end lost 3 bases, and 7 bases lay between the germline ends. CDR3 length: 12 amino acids. CDR3 in amino acids: CASSRYEETQYF. CDR3 DNA: TGTGCCAGCAGTCGGTACGAAGAGACCCAGTACTTC.

This clonotype was picked up many times. The chain uses TRBV20-1 and TRBJ2-3; a weak D match, TRBD2 (5 bases). This CDR3 contains 12 residues. With 3 bases removed from V and 1 base from J, the gap between germline ends came to 5 bases. The germline CDR1 and CDR2 sequences are DFQATT and SNEGSKA (reference sequence). The CDR3 bases are TGCAGTGCTAGCGGGGGCACAGATACGCAGTATTTT. Amino acids: CSASGGTDTQYF.

The chain employs TRBV7-2 and TRBJ1-4; D not resolved. Trimming took 1 base from V and 7 from J, leaving 10 bases between them. The CDR3 is made up of 14 amino acids. Germline CDR1 and CDR2: SGHTA and FQGNSA. The DNA of the CDR3 is TGTGCCAGCAGCTTAGGGGCGGGAGGTGAAAAACTGTTTTTT. Residues: CASSLGAGGEKLFF.

This clonotype was observed a handful of times. This chain links TRBV6-5 with TRBJ2-1, with 11 bases matching TRBD1. The J segment lost 1 base and the V segment lost 11 bases, leaving 4 bases of the junction unmatched. The germline V gene encodes CDR1 MNHEY and CDR2 SVGAGI. The CDR3 has 14 residues. In DNA, the CDR3 is TGTGCCTGTGGACAGGGGGCTTCCTACAATGAGCAGTTCTTC. This sequence encodes CACGQGASYNEQFF.

This clonotype has only a few counts. The chain recombines TRBV6-1 with TRBJ2-1; TRBD2 agrees at 12 bases. V was pared by 4 bases and J by 7 bases, with 5 bases of the junction left unmatched. The CDR3 loop spans 15 amino acids. Per the germline V gene, CDR1 is MNHNS and CDR2 is SASEGT. This CDR3 is CASSGLAGVGNEQFF. In DNA form, the CDR3 reads TGTGCCAGCAGTGGACTAGCGGGAGTTGGTAATGAGCAGTTCTTC.

The chain couples TRBV5-1 to TRBJ1-5; 7 bases line up with TRBD1. V shed 2 bases and J 7 bases; nucleotides not matched to a gene: 6. This CDR3 comprises 14 residues. Per the germline V gene, CDR1 is SGHRS and CDR2 is YFSETQ. The CDR3, as DNA: TGCGCCAGCAGCTTACAGGGGAAAGGCCAGCCCCAGCATTTT. It specifies CASSLQGKGQPQHF.